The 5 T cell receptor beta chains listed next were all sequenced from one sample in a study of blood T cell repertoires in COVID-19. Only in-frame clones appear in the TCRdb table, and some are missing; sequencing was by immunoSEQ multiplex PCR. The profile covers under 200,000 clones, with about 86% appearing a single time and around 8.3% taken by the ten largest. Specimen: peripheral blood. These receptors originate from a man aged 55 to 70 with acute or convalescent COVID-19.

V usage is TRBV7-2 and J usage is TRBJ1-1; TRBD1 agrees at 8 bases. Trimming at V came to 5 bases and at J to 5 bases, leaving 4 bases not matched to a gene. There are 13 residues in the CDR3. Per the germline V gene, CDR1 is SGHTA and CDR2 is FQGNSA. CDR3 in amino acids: CASSTRTGTEAFF. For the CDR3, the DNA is TGTGCCAGCAGCACGAGGACAGGGACTGAAGCTTTCTTT. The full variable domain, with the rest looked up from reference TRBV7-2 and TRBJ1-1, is GAGVSQSPSNKVTEKGKDVELRCDPISGHTALYWYRQSLGQGLEFLIYFQGNSAPDKSGLPSDRFSAERTGGSVSTLTIQRTQQEDSAVYLCASSTRTGTEAFFGQGTRLTVV.

DNA of the CDR3: TGCGCCAGCAGCTCAACGGTGGCTCGGACTAGCGGTTCCTACGAGCAGTACTTC. This sequence encodes CASSSTVARTSGSYEQYF. This chain links TRBV5-1 with TRBJ2-7; 10 bases map to TRBD2. V gave up 3 bases and J gave up 1 base; unmatched junction bases: 13. The CDR3 covers 18 residues. Germline CDR1 reads SGHRS; CDR2 reads YFSETQ.

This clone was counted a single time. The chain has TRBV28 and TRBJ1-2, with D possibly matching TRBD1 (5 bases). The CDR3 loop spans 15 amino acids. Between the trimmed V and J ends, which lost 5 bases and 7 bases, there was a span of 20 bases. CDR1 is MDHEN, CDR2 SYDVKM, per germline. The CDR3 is CASSLTRVNLAGYTF. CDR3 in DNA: TGTGCCAGCAGTCTCACCAGGGTTAATTTAGCTGGCTACACCTTC.

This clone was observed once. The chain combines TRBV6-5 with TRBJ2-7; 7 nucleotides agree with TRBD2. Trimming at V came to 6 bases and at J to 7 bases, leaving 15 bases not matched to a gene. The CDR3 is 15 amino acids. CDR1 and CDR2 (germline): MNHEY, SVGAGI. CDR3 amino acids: CASSPGGTLTGEQYF. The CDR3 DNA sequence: TGTGCCAGCAGCCCCGGGGGGACCCTAACCGGGGAGCAGTACTTC.

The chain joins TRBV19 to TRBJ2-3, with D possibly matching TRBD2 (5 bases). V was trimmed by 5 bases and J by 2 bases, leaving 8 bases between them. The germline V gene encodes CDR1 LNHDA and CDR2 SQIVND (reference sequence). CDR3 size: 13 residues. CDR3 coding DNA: TGTGCCAGTAGTCCGGGATTCACAGATACGCAGTATTTT. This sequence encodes CASSPGFTDTQYF.